Below, one TCR beta chain is given with its context. The antigen remains unidentified. Losses at the gene ends were 5 bases for V and 3 bases for J; bases not matched to a gene: 11. Germline assignment: CDR1 WNHNN and CDR2 SYGVQD (reference sequence). CDR3 length equals 16 residues. The CDR3 regions of TCR beta were amplified from RNA transcripts. In the first-round RT-PCR of the TCR CDR3, the HTBI primer set was used. TCRdb recomputed calls from the multiplex PCR reads with MiXCR, one row per CDR3 protein. The sample records about 200,000 distinct CDR3 sequences, roughly a sixth being singletons. These data are taken from a study of T cells in Graves' hyperthyroidism and ophthalmopathy. Whole-study findings and limits: Blood also held most thyroid clonotypes expanded beyond 0.001.

This chain connects TRBV10-1 to TRBJ2-3; 7 bases fit TRBD2. Material: blood. This clonotype originated in a woman aged 45-65 years with Graves' hyperthyroidism. CDR3 nucleotide sequence: TGCGCCAGCAGTCCTTTGCGGGAGTGGGAGACAGATACGCAGTATTTT. It is translated as CASSPLREWETDTQYF.